This TCR beta chain appears in the sequencing data of a study of graft-versus-host responses after intestinal transplantation. Study at large: Anti-thymocyte globulin served as induction for all recipients, who then took tacrolimus and steroids for roughly 3 years.

The J segment lost 8 bases and the V segment lost 6 bases, leaving 10 bases of the junction unmatched. The CDR3 is 15 amino acids. Germline V CDR1 and CDR2: SGHVS, FNYEAQ. Study-wide results and caveats: Among recipient marrow samples, GvH clones were found; some appeared first in ileum or blood.

Assay: immunoSEQ multiplex PCR; the TCRdb copy retains only in-frame clones and omits some. This sample yields roughly 60,000 clones, of which around nine tenths are seen a single time; approximately 2.9% belongs to the top ten. Concerning this clone itself: Its specificity is not known.

This TCR derives from a human patient who received an intestinal transplant, so some T cells may come from the graft donor. The chain uses TRBV7-6 and TRBJ1-4; 9 positions match TRBD1. The sample consisted of PBMCs, taken around 120 days after intestinal transplantation. Here the CDR3 DNA reads TGTGCCAGCAGACCAACCGCCGGGACAGGGGAAAAACTGTTTTTT. Translating it yields CASRPTAGTGEKLFF.